These 29 T cell receptor beta chains were sequenced from one sample in a study of blood T cell repertoires in COVID-19. This table comes from immunoSEQ multiplex PCR, and its TCRdb copy is limited to in-frame clones, with some not included. The data contain around 200,000 clones, approximately 80% of them seen just once; the ten biggest clones take up approximately 7%. Sequences were obtained from peripheral blood. The receptors were gathered from a human donor in a cohort sampled during active COVID-19.

This clone was picked up one time. The genes are TRBV7-2 and TRBJ2-1, with 10 nucleotides matching TRBD2. The CDR3 length is 16 residues. Germline lookup yields CDR1 SGHTA and CDR2 FQGNSA. Trimming took 0 bases from V and 4 from J; bases not matched to a gene: 3. CDR3 bases: TGTGCCAGCAGCTTAGCGGCTAGCGGGGGATACAATGAGCAGTTCTTC. It encodes CASSLAASGGYNEQFF.

The rearrangement joins TRBV19 to TRBJ2-5; 8 positions agree with TRBD1. V was clipped by 11 bases and J by 5 bases; unmatched bases: 16. CDR1 and CDR2 from the germline V gene are LNHDA and SQIVND (reference sequence). This CDR3 has 15 residues. The CDR3 sequence: CAPRPGDRGAETQYF. The CDR3 DNA is TGTGCCCCCAGACCCGGCGACAGGGGCGCCGAGACCCAGTACTTC.

The chain recombines TRBV7-9 with TRBJ1-6; the D gene is possibly TRBD1 (5 bases). Per germline, CDR1 SEHNR and CDR2 FQNEAQ (reference sequence). V was clipped by 2 bases and J by 12 bases, with 8 bases between them. The CDR3 extends over 12 amino acids. The CDR3 loop reads CASSLLGQPLHF. Written as DNA, the CDR3 is TGTGCCAGCAGCTTACTAGGACAACCCCTCCACTTT.

The CDR3 region is CASSFRGTYEQYF. DNA for the CDR3: TGTGCCAGCAGTTTCCGGGGGACCTACGAGCAGTACTTC. The V call is TRBV27, the J call TRBJ2-7, with D possibly matching TRBD2 (6 bases). The CDR3 loop spans 13 amino acids. Germline CDR1 and CDR2: MNHEY and SMNVEV (reference sequence). V gave up 3 bases and J gave up 2 bases, with 8 bases separating them.

The chain joins TRBV5-1 to TRBJ1-3; the D is unclear. The germline CDR1 and CDR2 sequences are SGHRS and YFSETQ. V was clipped by 3 bases and J by 0 bases, with 13 bases between them. This CDR3 spans 16 amino acids. The DNA for the CDR3 is TGCGCCAGCAGCTCCCTCCCTGACACCTCTGGAAACACCATATATTTT. Translated: CASSSLPDTSGNTIYF.

V and J are TRBV30 and TRBJ2-7; no reliable D call. Trimming stripped 0 bases from V and 4 bases from J, with 4 bases between. Germline assignment: CDR1 GTSNPN and CDR2 SVGIG (reference sequence). The CDR3 sequence is 11 residues long. The CDR3 reads CAWSVRYEQYF. The CDR3 nucleotides are TGTGCCTGGAGTGTCAGATACGAGCAGTACTTC.

The chain joins TRBV6-5 to TRBJ1-3; no clear D gene. V was cut by 6 bases and J by 4 bases, with 10 bases left in between. Germline V CDR1 and CDR2: MNHEY, SVGAGI. The length of the CDR3 is 13 residues. The DNA for the CDR3 is TGTGCCAGCAGCCCAGGTTTGGGAAACACCATATATTTT. Translated, it gives CASSPGLGNTIYF.

This clone was seen just once. This chain uses TRBV5-5 with TRBJ1-2, with TRBD1 identical over 9 bases. The CDR3 consists of 14 residues. CDR1 and CDR2 (germline): SGHKS, YYEKEE (reference sequence). V lost 0 bases and J lost 7; bases outside the gene matches: 4. The CDR3 reads CASSLGTGGSGYTF. Here the CDR3 DNA reads TGTGCCAGCAGCTTGGGAACAGGGGGCAGTGGCTACACCTTC.

This clone was recorded once. The chain carries TRBV4-2 and TRBJ2-7; TRBD1 matches at 7 bases. Per germline, CDR1 LGHNA and CDR2 YNFKEQ. The V gene end was trimmed by 2 bases and the J gene end by 6 bases; junction bases not matched to a gene: 7. The CDR3 sequence is 14 residues long. As DNA, the CDR3 is TGTGCCAGCAGCCAACTCTCACAGGGGTCCGAGCAGTACTTC. Its protein product is CASSQLSQGSEQYF.

In DNA, the CDR3 is TGTGCCAGTATGGGCCACTTTACAGTGAACACTGAAGCTTTCTTT. This sequence encodes CASMGHFTVNTEAFF. The genes are TRBV19 and TRBJ1-1; no clear D gene. The length of the CDR3 is 15 residues. The V and J ends lost 7 bases and 0 bases respectively, with 15 bases between them. Germline V gives CDR1 LNHDA, CDR2 SQIVND (reference sequence).

The chain is built from TRBV5-4 and TRBJ2-3, with 11 bases aligning to TRBD2. The CDR3 sequence is 15 residues long. V dropped 4 bases and J dropped 3; count of bases not matched to a gene: 4. The germline CDR1 and CDR2 sequences are SGHNT and YYREEE (reference sequence). CDR3 DNA sequence: TGTGCCAGCAGCGGCCCTAGCGGGGGGACAGATACGCAGTATTTT. Protein sequence: CASSGPSGGTDTQYF.

This rearrangement joins TRBV13 to TRBJ2-7; 8 nucleotides match TRBD1. The CDR3 is 14 amino acids. Germline lookup yields CDR1 PRHDT and CDR2 FYEKMQ (reference sequence). The junction had 1 base not matched to a gene; V was cut back by 1 base and J by 2 bases. CDR3 sequence: CASSLDRGAYEQYF. The CDR3 DNA reads as TGTGCCAGCAGCTTAGACAGGGGGGCCTACGAGCAGTACTTC.

This rearrangement joins TRBV19 to TRBJ2-1; 7 positions match TRBD2. Germline lookup yields CDR1 LNHDA and CDR2 SQIVND (reference sequence). J was trimmed by 3 bases and V by 5 bases; bases with no gene match: 4. The CDR3 is made up of 14 amino acids. The chain's CDR3 is CASSLGGDYNEQFF. DNA of the CDR3: TGTGCCAGTAGTCTGGGGGGGGACTACAATGAGCAGTTCTTC.

The V gene is TRBV12-5, the J gene TRBJ1-5; 10 bases agree with TRBD1. CDR3 length: 16 residues. Germline lookup yields CDR1 LGHNT and CDR2 FRNRAP. V gave up 7 bases and J gave up 5 bases; unmatched junction bases: 11. As DNA, the CDR3 is TGTGCTAGTGCCTCGCCCGACAGGGGGCCAGATCAGCCCCAGCATTTT. Protein sequence: CASASPDRGPDQPQHF.

The chain carries TRBV12-3 or TRBV12-4 and TRBJ2-7; D is uncertain. CDR3 length: 13 residues. Trimming took off 2 bases at V and 3 bases at J, with 8 bases between the two ends. The CDR3 loop reads CASSLMRNYEQYF. Here the CDR3 DNA reads TGTGCCAGCAGTTTAATGAGGAACTACGAGCAGTACTTC.

The chain has TRBV2 and TRBJ2-7; 10 bases match TRBD1. The CDR3 length is 15 residues. V shed 2 bases and J 6 bases; nucleotides not matched to a gene: 7. From germline, CDR1 is SNHLY and CDR2 FYNNEI. CDR3 in amino acids: CASSERTGGVSEQYF. Written as DNA, the CDR3 is TGTGCCAGCAGTGAAAGGACAGGGGGGGTCTCCGAGCAGTACTTC.

The gene calls are TRBV27 and TRBJ2-2; D is unclear. V was pared by 2 bases and J by 4 bases, with 17 bases between. The CDR3 has 17 residues. Germline values: CDR1 MNHEY, CDR2 SMNVEV (reference sequence). The CDR3 DNA reads as TGTGCCAGCAGTTTAGTCCCCCGCGGCGGTGTCACCGGGGAGCTGTTTTTT. Protein sequence: CASSLVPRGGVTGELFF.

The V and J genes are TRBV7-9 and TRBJ2-1, with D hard to call. Germline V gene data show CDR1 as SEHNR and CDR2 as FQNEAQ (reference sequence). The CDR3 runs 14 residues. V was clipped by 2 bases and J by 5 bases, with 10 bases between them. The chain's CDR3 is CASSLFLQHNEQFF. The DNA of the CDR3 is TGTGCCAGCAGCTTATTTTTACAACACAATGAGCAGTTCTTC.

This clone came up a few times. CDR3 loop: CSLADPYGYTF. The CDR3 DNA reads TGCAGCCTGGCGGATCCCTATGGCTACACCTTC. V and J are TRBV29-1 and TRBJ1-2; D remains unclear. Trimming cost V 8 bases and J 4 bases, with 11 bases left between them. The germline V gene has CDR1 SQVTM and CDR2 ANQGSEA. The CDR3 is 11 residues long.

This clone showed up just a few times. The chain combines TRBV5-4 with TRBJ2-6; D gene uncertain. The CDR3 runs 14 residues. V was pared by 0 bases and J by 3 bases, with 4 bases between. Germline V CDR1 and CDR2: SGHNT, YYREEE (reference sequence). CDR3 sequence: CASSLDGGANVLTF. The CDR3 DNA follows: TGTGCCAGCAGCTTGGACGGTGGGGCCAACGTCCTGACTTTC.

This chain joins TRBV5-1 and TRBJ2-7; tentative D call: TRBD1 (7 bases). The CDR3 spans 15 residues. Trimming took off 4 bases at V and 0 bases at J, with 14 bases between the two ends. Germline V gene sequence: CDR1 SGHRS, CDR2 YFSETQ. This CDR3 is CASSPGDSLSYEQYF. CDR3 DNA: TGCGCCAGCAGCCCGGGGGACAGCCTCTCCTACGAGCAGTACTTC.

The rearrangement links TRBV10-3 to TRBJ1-5; possibly TRBD1 for D (6 bases). This CDR3 contains 13 residues. Germline assignment: CDR1 ENHRY and CDR2 SYGVKD. V was shortened by 9 bases and J by 0 bases, with 9 bases between the two germline ends. This CDR3 is CAIQGSSNQPQHF. The CDR3 DNA reads as TGTGCCATTCAGGGGAGTAGCAATCAGCCCCAGCATTTT.

V and J are TRBV4-1 and TRBJ1-2; tentatively, D is TRBD1 (5 bases). CDR3 length: 15 amino acids. Germline CDR1 and CDR2: MGHRA and YSYEKL. Trimming removed 0 bases from V and 4 bases from J, with 12 bases in between. As DNA, the CDR3 is TGCGCCAGCAGCCAAGAGCTCGGGCAGGGCTATGGCTACACCTTC. Residues: CASSQELGQGYGYTF.

V gene TRBV5-1 combines with J gene TRBJ2-3; TRBD1 matches 7 bases. Germline V CDR1 and CDR2: SGHRS, YFSETQ. The CDR3 covers 17 residues. V was pared by 4 bases and J by 4 bases, with 15 bases of the junction left unmatched. This CDR3 reads CASSPEKTGWGPDTQYF. The CDR3 DNA follows: TGCGCCAGCAGCCCGGAGAAGACAGGGTGGGGACCAGATACGCAGTATTTT.

This clone showed up just once. The rearrangement uses TRBV27 and TRBJ2-7; D is uncertain. Per germline, CDR1 MNHEY and CDR2 SMNVEV (reference sequence). The CDR3 totals 14 residues. Trimming removed 6 bases from V and 3 bases from J, with 15 bases in between. The CDR3: CASSPTDGIYEQYF. CDR3 nucleotides: TGTGCCAGCAGCCCGACTGACGGAATCTACGAGCAGTACTTC.

The gene calls are TRBV7-8 and TRBJ2-7; perhaps TRBD1 as D (5 bases). The germline V gene encodes CDR1 SGHVS and CDR2 FQNEAQ. V lost 1 base, J lost 2 bases, and 9 bases lay in between. This CDR3 has 14 residues. CDR3 DNA: TGTGCCAGCAGCTTAGTTTACAGGACCTACGAGCAGTACTTC. Protein sequence: CASSLVYRTYEQYF.

This clone occurred once. This chain uses TRBV7-8 with TRBJ2-7; 7 bases fit TRBD2. CDR1 is SGHVS and CDR2 is FQNEAQ in the germline V gene. J was trimmed by 3 bases and V by 3 bases; bases with no gene match: 8. The CDR3 has 15 residues. This CDR3 reads CASSFLAGVVYEQYF. The CDR3 DNA sequence: TGTGCCAGCAGCTTCTTGGCGGGGGTAGTCTACGAGCAGTACTTC.

The rearrangement joins TRBV11-2 to TRBJ1-4, with 7 bases fitting TRBD1. This CDR3 is 15 amino acids long. Unmatched junction bases numbered 3, after V lost 3 bases and J lost 2 bases. In germline, CDR1 is SGHAT, CDR2 FQNNGV. The DNA of the CDR3 is TGTGCCAGCAGCTTCCAGGACAGGACTAATGAAAAACTGTTTTTT. Protein product: CASSFQDRTNEKLFF.

The chain links TRBV3-1 (or the pseudogene TRBV3-2) to TRBJ2-1; possible D gene TRBD2, 5 bases. V lost 4 bases to trimming and J lost 9 bases, with 10 bases between them. CDR1 is LGHDT and CDR2 is YNNKEL in the germline V gene (reference sequence). The CDR3 contains 12 residues. The CDR3 nucleotides read TGTGCCAGCAGCCCGCGGACTGGTGAGCAGTTCTTC. Its protein is CASSPRTGEQFF.